The entry below gives a single T cell receptor beta chain sequence along with its context. The entry originates in a study of blood T cell repertoires in COVID-19. As for the study in general: Samples of COVID-19 (acute and convalescent) were obtained from the United States, Italy and Spain. From T cells, B-cell-depleted T cells, or PBMCs came the material, which was cDNA or gDNA.

In the original workflow: Counts of nucleated cells, estimated from reference gene primer amplification, were obtained. TCRdb's copy holds only in-frame clones and misses some; the assay was immunoSEQ multiplex PCR. The V and J calls and clone size were taken over from that table, and D and trimming were inferred from the DNA. The sample lists 85,000 to 95,000 clones, around 86% seen once, with 4.5% to 5% in the top ten. Sequencing used peripheral blood. The sequence came from a woman older than 75 with acute or convalescent COVID-19.

CDR3 DNA sequence: TGTGCCAGCAGTGACCCTAGCGGAGTTGGCACAGATACGCAGTATTTT. Residues: CASSDPSGVGTDTQYF. The chain links TRBV25-1 to TRBJ2-3; 7 nucleotides match TRBD2. This CDR3 is built from 16 residues. Germline assignment: CDR1 MGHDK and CDR2 SYGVNS. The J segment lost 1 base and the V segment lost 3 bases, leaving 7 bases of the junction unmatched.